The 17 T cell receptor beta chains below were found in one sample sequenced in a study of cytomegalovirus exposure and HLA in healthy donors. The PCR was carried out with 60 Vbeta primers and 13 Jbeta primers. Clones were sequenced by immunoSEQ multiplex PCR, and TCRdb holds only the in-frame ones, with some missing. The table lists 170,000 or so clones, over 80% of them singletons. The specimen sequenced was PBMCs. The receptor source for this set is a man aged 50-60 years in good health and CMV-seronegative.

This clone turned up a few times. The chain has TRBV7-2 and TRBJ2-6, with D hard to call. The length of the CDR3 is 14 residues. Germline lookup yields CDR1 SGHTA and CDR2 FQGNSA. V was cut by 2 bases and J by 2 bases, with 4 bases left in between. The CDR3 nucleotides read TGTGCCAGCAGCTTACCTACTGGGGCCAACGTCCTGACTTTC. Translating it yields CASSLPTGANVLTF.

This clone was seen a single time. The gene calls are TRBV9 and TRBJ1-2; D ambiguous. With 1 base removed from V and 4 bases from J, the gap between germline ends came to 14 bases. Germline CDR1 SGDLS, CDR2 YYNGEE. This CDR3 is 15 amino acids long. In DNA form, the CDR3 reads TGTGCCAGCAGCGTACCCCGACAAGGAATCTATGGCTACACCTTC. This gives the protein CASSVPRQGIYGYTF.

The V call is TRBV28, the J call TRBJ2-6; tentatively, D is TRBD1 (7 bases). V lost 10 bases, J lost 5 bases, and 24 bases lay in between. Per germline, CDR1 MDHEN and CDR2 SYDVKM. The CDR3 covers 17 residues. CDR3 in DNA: TGTGCCACAAAAGGCGGGACAGTCCCGTCTAGGGCCAACGTCCTGACTTTC. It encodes CATKGGTVPSRANVLTF.

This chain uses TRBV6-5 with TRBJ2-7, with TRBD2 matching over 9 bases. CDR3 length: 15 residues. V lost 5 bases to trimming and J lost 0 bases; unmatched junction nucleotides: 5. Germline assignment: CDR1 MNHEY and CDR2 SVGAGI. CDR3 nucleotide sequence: TGTGCCAGCAGTCCGACTAGCGGTAGCTCCTACGAGCAGTACTTC. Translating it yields CASSPTSGSSYEQYF.

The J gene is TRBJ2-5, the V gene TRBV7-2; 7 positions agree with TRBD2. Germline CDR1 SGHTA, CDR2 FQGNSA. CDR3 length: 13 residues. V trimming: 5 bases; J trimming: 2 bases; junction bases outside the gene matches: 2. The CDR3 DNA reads TGTGCCAGCAGCCGGGGGGTACAAGAGACCCAGTACTTC. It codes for CASSRGVQETQYF.

The CDR3 loop reads CASSSPRGRSSGNTIYF. The DNA of the CDR3 is TGTGCCAGCAGCTCCCCCAGGGGCAGGAGCTCTGGAAACACCATATATTTT. The chain couples TRBV7-2 to TRBJ1-3, with TRBD1 as a possible D gene (6 bases). The CDR3 contains 17 residues. Germline V gene sequence: CDR1 SGHTA, CDR2 FQGNSA. V lost 4 bases to trimming and J lost 0 bases, with 16 bases between them.

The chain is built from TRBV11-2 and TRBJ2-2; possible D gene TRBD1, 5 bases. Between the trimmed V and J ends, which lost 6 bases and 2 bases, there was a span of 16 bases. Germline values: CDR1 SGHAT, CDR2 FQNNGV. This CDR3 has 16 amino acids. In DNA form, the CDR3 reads TGTGCCAGCAGTCCCAAGGGCAGGGCCAACACCGGGGAGCTGTTTTTT. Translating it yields CASSPKGRANTGELFF.

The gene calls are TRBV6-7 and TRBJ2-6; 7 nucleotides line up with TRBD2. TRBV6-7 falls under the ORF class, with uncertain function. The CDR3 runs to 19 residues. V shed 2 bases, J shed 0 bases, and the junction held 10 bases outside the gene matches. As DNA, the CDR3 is TGTGCCAGCAGTTACGGGCGAGCGGGGCCCGGCTCTGGGGCCAACGTCCTGACTTTC. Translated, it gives CASSYGRAGPGSGANVLTF.

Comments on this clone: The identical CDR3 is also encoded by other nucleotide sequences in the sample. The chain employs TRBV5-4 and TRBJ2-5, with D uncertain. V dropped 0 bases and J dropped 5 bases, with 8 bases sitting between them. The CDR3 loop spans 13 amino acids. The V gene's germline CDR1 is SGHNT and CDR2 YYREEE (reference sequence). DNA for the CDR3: TGTGCCAGCAGCTTGGCTGGCGGTGAGACCCAGTACTTC. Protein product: CASSLAGGETQYF.

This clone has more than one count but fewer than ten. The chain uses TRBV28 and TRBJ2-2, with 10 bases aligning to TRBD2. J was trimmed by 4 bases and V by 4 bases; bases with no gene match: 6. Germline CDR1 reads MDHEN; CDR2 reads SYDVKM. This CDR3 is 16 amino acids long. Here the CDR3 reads CASSSFSGRTTGELFF. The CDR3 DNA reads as TGTGCCAGCAGTTCGTTTAGCGGGAGGACCACCGGGGAGCTGTTTTTT. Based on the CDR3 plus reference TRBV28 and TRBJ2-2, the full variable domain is DVKVTQSSRYLVKRTGEKVFLECVQDMDHENMFWYRQDPGLGLRLIYFSYDVKMKEKGDIPEGYSVSREKKERFSLILESASTNQTSMYLCASSSFSGRTTGELFFGEGSRLTVL.

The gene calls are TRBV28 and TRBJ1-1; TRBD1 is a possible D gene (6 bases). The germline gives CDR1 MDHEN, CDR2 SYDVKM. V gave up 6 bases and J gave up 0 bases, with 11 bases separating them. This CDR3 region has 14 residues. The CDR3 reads CASREGGMNTEAFF. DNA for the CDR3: TGTGCCAGCAGGGAGGGGGGGATGAACACTGAAGCTTTCTTT.

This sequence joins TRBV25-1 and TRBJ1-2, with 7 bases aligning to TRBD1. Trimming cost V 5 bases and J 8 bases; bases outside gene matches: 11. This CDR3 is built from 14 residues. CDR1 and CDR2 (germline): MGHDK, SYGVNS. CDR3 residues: CASSYTGQQKGYTF. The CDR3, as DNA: TGTGCCAGCAGTTATACGGGACAGCAAAAAGGCTACACCTTC.

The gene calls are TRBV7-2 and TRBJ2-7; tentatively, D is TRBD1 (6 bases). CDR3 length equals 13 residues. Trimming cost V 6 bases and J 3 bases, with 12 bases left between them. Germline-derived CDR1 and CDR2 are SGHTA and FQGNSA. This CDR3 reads CASSRGQHYEQYF. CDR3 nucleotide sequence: TGTGCCAGCAGTCGTGGACAGCACTACGAGCAGTACTTC.

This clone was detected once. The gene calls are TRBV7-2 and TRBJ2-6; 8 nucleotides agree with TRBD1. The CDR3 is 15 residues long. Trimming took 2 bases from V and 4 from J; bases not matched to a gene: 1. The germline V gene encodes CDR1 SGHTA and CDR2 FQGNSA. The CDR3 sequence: CASSLQGAGANVLTF. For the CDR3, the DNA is TGTGCCAGCAGCTTACAGGGGGCCGGGGCCAACGTCCTGACTTTC.

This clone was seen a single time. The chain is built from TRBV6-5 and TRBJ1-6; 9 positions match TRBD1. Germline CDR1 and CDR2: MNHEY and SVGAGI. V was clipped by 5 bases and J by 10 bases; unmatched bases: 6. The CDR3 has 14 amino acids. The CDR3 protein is CASSRDRVDSPLHF. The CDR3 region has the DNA TGTGCCAGCAGTCGGGACAGGGTTGACTCACCCCTCCACTTT.

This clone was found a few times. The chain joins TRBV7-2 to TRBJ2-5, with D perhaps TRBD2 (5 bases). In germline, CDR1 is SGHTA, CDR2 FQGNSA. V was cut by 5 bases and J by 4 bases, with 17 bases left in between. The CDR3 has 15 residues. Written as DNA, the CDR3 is TGTGCCAGCAGCAGCAGCGGTACCTGGGGAGAGACCCAGTACTTC. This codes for CASSSSGTWGETQYF. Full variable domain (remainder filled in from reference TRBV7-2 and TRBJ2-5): GAGVSQSPSNKVTEKGKDVELRCDPISGHTALYWYRQSLGQGLEFLIYFQGNSAPDKSGLPSDRFSAERTGGSVSTLTIQRTQQEDSAVYLCASSSSGTWGETQYFGPGTRLLVL.

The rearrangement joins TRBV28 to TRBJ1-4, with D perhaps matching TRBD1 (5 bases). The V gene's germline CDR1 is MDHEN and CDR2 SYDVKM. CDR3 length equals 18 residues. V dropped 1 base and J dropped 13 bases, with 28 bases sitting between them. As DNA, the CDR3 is TGTGCCAGCAGTTTATTGGCCCCAGGGCCAACCTCCGAAAAACGACTGTTTTTT. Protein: CASSLLAPGPTSEKRLFF.